Included here is one T cell receptor beta chain sequence, with context. The CDR3 has 18 residues. The germline V gene has CDR1 MDHEN and CDR2 SYDVKM. V trimming: 5 bases; J trimming: 0 bases; junction bases outside the gene matches: 10. Primers used in a second PCR of about 7 to 11 cycles were a sample-barcoded 5' primer and a J-beta primer mix. TCRdb called the 5' RACE reads again in MiXCR, with one record for every CDR3 protein. The table has under 2,000,000 distinct CDR3 sequences, about 50% seen once. This record belongs to a study of blood T cells in healthy people across ages. The sequence was collected from a woman in her 40s in good health. The chain couples TRBV28 to TRBJ2-6; TRBD1 agrees at 7 bases. Sequencing input: blood. CDR3 sequence: CASSPNRGGYSGANVLTF. The CDR3 DNA is TGTGCCAGCAGTCCCAACAGGGGCGGCTACTCTGGGGCCAACGTCCTGACTTTC.